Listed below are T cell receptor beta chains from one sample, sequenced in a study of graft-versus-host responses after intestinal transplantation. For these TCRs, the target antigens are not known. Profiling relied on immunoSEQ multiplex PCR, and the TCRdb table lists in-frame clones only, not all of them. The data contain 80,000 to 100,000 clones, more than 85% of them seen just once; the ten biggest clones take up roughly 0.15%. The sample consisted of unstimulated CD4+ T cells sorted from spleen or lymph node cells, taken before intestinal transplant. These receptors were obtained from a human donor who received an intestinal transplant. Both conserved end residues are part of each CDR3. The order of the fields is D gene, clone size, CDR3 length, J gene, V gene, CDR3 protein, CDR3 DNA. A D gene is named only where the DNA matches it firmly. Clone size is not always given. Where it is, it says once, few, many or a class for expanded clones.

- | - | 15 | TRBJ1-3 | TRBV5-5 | CASSRLVGGGNTIYF | TGTGCCAGCAGCCGTTTGGTAGGGGGAGGAAACACCATATATTTT
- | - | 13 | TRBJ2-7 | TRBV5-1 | CASSTGQLDEQYF | TGCGCCAGCAGCACCGGACAGCTCGACGAGCAGTACTTC
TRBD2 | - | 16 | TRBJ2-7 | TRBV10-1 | CASSEKVRSGRDEQYF | TGCGCCAGCAGTGAGAAGGTTCGGAGCGGGAGGGACGAGCAGTACTTC
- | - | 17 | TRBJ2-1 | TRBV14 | CASSQDSGWSIYNEQFF | TGTGCCAGCAGCCAAGACTCGGGGTGGTCGATTTACAATGAGCAGTTCTTC
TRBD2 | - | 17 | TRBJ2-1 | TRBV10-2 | CASSDSPVAGTYNEQFF | TGCGCCAGCAGTGACTCTCCCGTAGCGGGTACCTACAATGAGCAGTTCTTC
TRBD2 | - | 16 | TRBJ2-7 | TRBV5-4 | CASSLNPSGRGNEQYF | TGTGCCAGCAGCTTGAACCCTAGCGGGAGGGGGAACGAGCAGTACTTC
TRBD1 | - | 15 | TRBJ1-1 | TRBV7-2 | CASSVTGTENTEAFF | TGTGCCAGCAGCGTAACCGGGACAGAGAACACTGAAGCTTTCTTT
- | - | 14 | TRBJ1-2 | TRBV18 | CASSPDMINYGYTF | TGTGCCAGCTCACCTGACATGATTAACTATGGCTACACCTTC
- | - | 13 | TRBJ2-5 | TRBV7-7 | CASSPDIGETQYF | TGTGCCAGCAGCCCTGATATCGGGGAGACCCAGTACTTC
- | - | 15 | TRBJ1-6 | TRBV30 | CAWSDVSSYNSPLHF | TGTGCCTGGAGTGATGTGAGCTCCTATAATTCACCCCTCCACTTT
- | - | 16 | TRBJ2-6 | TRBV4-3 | CASSQIWTSGANVLTF | TGCGCCAGCAGCCAAATCTGGACATCTGGGGCCAACGTCCTGACTTTC
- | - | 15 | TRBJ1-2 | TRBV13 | CASSLDVGGFYGYTF | TGTGCCAGCAGCTTAGATGTCGGGGGATTCTATGGCTACACCTTC
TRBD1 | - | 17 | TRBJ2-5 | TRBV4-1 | CASSQDLAGGSLETQYF | TGCGCCAGCAGCCAAGATCTTGCAGGGGGTTCTTTAGAGACCCAGTACTTC
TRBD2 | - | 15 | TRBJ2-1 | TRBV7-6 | CASSFWAGGLNEQFF | TGTGCCAGCAGCTTTTGGGCGGGGGGGCTGAATGAGCAGTTCTTC
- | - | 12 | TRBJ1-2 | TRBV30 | CAWSVPGPTHTF | TGTGCCTGGAGTGTACCAGGCCCCACTCACACCTTC
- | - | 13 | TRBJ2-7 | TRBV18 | CASSRGGSYEQYF | TGTGCCAGCTCACGCGGAGGATCCTACGAGCAGTACTTC
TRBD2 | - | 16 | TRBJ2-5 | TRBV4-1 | CASSPRAGGPGETQYF | TGCGCCAGCAGTCCCCGGGCGGGAGGGCCGGGCGAGACCCAGTACTTC
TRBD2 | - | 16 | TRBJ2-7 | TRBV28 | CASSLPLAGGLYEQYF | TGTGCCAGCAGTTTACCCCTAGCGGGAGGACTCTACGAGCAGTACTTC
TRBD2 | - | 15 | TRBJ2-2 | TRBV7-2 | CASSLAPSGGGELFF | TGTGCCAGCAGCTTAGCGCCTAGCGGGGGCGGGGAGCTGTTTTTT
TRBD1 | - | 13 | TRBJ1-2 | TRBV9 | CASSLGTGMGYTF | TGTGCCAGCAGCCTAGGGACAGGGATGGGCTACACCTTC
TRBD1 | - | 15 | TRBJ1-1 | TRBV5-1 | CASSPKTGGNTEAFF | TGCGCCAGCAGCCCAAAGACAGGGGGGAACACTGAAGCTTTCTTT
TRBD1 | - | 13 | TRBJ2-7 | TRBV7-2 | CASSWDRGVQQYF | TGTGCCAGCAGCTGGGACAGGGGAGTTCAGCAGTACTTC
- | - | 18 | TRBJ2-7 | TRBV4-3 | CASSQEGYLTGDTYEQYF | TGCGCCAGCAGCCAAGAGGGATACCTCACAGGTGACACCTACGAGCAGTACTTC
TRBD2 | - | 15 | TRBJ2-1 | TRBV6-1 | CASRGGTSGYNEQFF | TGTGCCAGCAGGGGAGGGACTAGCGGATACAATGAGCAGTTCTTC
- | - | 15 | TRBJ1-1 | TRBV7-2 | CASSLEARVNTEAFF | TGTGCCAGCAGCTTAGAGGCGAGGGTGAACACTGAAGCTTTCTTT
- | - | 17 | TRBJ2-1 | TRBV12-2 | CASRFLGRPSGVNEQFF | TGTGCAAGTCGCTTCCTCGGGCGGCCTAGCGGGGTCAATGAGCAGTTCTTC
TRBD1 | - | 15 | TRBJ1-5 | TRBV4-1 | CASSNVGQGTQPQHF | TGCGCCAGCAGCAACGTGGGACAGGGGACGCAGCCCCAGCATTTT
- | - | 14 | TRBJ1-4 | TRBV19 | CASSIGGGAEKLFF | TGTGCCAGTAGTATCGGGGGGGGTGCTGAAAAACTGTTTTTT
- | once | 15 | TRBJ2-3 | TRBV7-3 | CASSLTSISTDTQYF | TGTGCCAGCAGCCTGACTAGTATTTCCACAGATACGCAGTATTTT
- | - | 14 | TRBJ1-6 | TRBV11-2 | CASSSQGWGSPLHF | TGTGCCAGCAGCTCACAGGGATGGGGTTCACCCCTCCACTTT
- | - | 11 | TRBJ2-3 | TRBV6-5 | CASAIADTQYF | TGTGCCAGCGCCATAGCAGATACGCAGTATTTT
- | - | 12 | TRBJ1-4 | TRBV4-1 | CASSLHNEKLFF | TGCGCCAGCAGCCTTCATAATGAAAAACTGTTTTTT
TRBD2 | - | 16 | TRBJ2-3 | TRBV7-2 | CASSSRGGSWADTQYF | TGTGCCAGCAGCTCAAGGGGCGGGAGTTGGGCAGATACGCAGTATTTT
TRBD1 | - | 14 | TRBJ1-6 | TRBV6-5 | CASRRTGENSPLHF | TGTGCCAGCAGACGTACAGGGGAAAATTCACCCCTCCACTTT
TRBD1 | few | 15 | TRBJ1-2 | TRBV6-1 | CASSAPDRADYGYTF | TGTGCCAGCAGTGCCCCGGACAGGGCGGACTATGGCTACACCTTC
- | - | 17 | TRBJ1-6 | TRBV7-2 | CASSLVRGITYNSPLHF | TGTGCCAGCAGCTTAGTCAGGGGTATAACCTATAATTCACCCCTCCACTTT
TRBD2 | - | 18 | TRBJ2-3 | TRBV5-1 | CASTLGLAGRYGTDTQYF | TGCGCCAGCACCCTCGGGCTAGCGGGGAGGTATGGAACAGATACGCAGTATTTT
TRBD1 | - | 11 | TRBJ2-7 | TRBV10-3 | CAMGQGYEQYF | TGTGCCATGGGACAGGGCTACGAGCAGTACTTC
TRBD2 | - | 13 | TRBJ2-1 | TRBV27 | CASSSDASGSRFF | TGTGCCAGCAGTTCGGATGCTAGCGGGAGTCGATTCTTC
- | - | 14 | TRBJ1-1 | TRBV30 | CAWSVLQGINEAFF | TGTGCCTGGAGTGTATTGCAGGGGATAAATGAAGCTTTCTTT
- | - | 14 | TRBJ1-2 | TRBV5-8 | CASSLVLPQGGYTF | TGTGCCAGCAGCTTGGTTTTGCCCCAGGGTGGCTACACCTTC
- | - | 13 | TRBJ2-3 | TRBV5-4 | CASSGQSTDTQYF | TGTGCCAGCAGCGGGCAAAGCACAGATACGCAGTATTTT
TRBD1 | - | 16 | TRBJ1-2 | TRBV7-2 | CASSLAQDRGNYGYTF | TGTGCCAGCAGCTTAGCGCAGGACAGGGGGAACTATGGCTACACCTTC
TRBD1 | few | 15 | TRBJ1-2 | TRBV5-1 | CASSLADRGHFGYTF | TGCGCCAGCAGCTTGGCCGACAGGGGGCACTTCGGCTACACCTTC